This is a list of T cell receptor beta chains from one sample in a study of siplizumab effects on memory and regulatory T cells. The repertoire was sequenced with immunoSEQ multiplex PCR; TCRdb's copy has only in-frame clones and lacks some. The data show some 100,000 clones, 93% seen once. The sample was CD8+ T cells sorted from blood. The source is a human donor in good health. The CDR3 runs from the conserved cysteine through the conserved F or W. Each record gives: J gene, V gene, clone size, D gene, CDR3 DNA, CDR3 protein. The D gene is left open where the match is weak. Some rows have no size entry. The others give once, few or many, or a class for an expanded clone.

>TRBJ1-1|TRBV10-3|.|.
TGTGCCATCAGGCTTCGGGGAGAGAACACTGAAGCTTTCTTT
CAIRLRGENTEAFF
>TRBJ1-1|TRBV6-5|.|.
TGTGCCAGCAGTTACTCGCGGGTTGCGAACACTGAAGCTTTCTTT
CASSYSRVANTEAFF
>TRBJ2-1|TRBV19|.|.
TGTGCCAGTAGTATAGCGGGCGCGAGCTCCTACAATGAGCAGTTCTTC
CASSIAGASSYNEQFF
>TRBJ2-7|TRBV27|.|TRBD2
TGTGCCAGCGCCTCTTGGGGGACTAGCGGCACCAGCGAGCAGTACTTC
CASASWGTSGTSEQYF
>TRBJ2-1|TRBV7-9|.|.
TGTGCCAGCAGCTTAGGGCAGGGAGAGGCCTACAATGAGCAGTTCTTC
CASSLGQGEAYNEQFF
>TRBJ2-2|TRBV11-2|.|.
TGTGCCAGCAGCCCAGACACCGGGGAGCTGTTTTTT
CASSPDTGELFF
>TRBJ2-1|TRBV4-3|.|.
TGCGCCAGCAGCCAAGAATCCTCACTTGCTGAGCAGTTCTTC
CASSQESSLAEQFF
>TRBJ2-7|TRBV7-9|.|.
TGTGCCAGCAGCTTAGCAACATCCAGGACACCCTACGAGCAGTACTTC
CASSLATSRTPYEQYF
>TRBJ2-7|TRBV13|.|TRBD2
TGTGCCAGCAGCACCCGACTAGCGGGAGCCTACGAGCAGTACTTC
CASSTRLAGAYEQYF
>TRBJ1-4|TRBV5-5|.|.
TGTGCCAGCAGCGGAGCTATGGACACTAATGAAAAACTGTTTTTT
CASSGAMDTNEKLFF
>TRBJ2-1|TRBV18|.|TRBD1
TGTGCCAGCTCACTTTCGACAGGGGGCGCAGAGAATGAGCAGTTCTTC
CASSLSTGGAENEQFF
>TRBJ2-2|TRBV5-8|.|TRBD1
TGTGCCAGCAGCTCCAGACAGGGGTCCGGGGAGCTGTTTTTT
CASSSRQGSGELFF
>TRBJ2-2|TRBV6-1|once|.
TGTGCCAGCAGATACTTGAGGAGCGGGGAGCTGTTTTTT
CASRYLRSGELFF
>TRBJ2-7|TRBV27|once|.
TGTGCCAGCAGTTTTATGGGGGGAGCAGGCGAGCAGTACTTC
CASSFMGGAGEQYF
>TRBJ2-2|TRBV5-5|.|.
TGTGCCAGCAGCCCCAGGGTGAACACCGGGGAGCTGTTTTTT
CASSPRVNTGELFF
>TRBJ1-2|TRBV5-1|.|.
TGCGCCAGCAGCTTGTACACTAACTATGGCTACACCTTC
CASSLYTNYGYTF
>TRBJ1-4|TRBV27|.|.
TGTGCCAGCAGCCGACGAGGGGTGGGTGAAAAACTGTTTTTT
CASSRRGVGEKLFF
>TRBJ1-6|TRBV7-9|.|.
TGTGCCAGCAGCACGACAGCTCCAAGCCCGGGGACGTATAATTCACCCCTCCACTTT
CASSTTAPSPGTYNSPLHF
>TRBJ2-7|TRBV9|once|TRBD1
TGTGCCAGCAGCTCCGGGACAGGGGGCGGGGAGCAGTACTTC
CASSSGTGGGEQYF
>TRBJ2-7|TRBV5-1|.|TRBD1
TGCGCCAGCAGTCGGACAGGGAACCCCTACGAGCAGTACTTC
CASSRTGNPYEQYF
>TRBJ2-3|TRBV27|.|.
TGTGCCAGCAGTTCCCTCGGCGGGGCGTCTAGCACAGATACGCAGTATTTT
CASSSLGGASSTDTQYF
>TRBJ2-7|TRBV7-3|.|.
TGTGCCAGCAGCCCAGGGGCGCCTAGCGACTCCTACGAGCAGTACTTC
CASSPGAPSDSYEQYF